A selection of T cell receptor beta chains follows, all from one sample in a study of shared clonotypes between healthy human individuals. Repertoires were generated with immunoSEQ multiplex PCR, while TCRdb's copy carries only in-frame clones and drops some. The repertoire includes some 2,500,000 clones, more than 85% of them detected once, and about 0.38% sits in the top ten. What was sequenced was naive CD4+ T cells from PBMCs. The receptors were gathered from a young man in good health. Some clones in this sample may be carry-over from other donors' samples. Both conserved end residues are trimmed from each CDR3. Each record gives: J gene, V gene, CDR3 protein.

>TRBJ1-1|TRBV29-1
GARQGANTEAF
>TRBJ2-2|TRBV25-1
ASRAGRYGNTGELF
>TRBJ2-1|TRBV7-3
ASSLSPSGTSGRIVGWNEQF
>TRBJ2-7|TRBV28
ASNIFTGSEQY
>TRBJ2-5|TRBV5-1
ASSEGSETQY
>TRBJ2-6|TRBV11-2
ASSKDRGQGAVGANVLT
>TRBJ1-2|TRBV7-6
ASSLGGALNYGYT
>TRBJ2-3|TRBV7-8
ASSFLSGTDTQY
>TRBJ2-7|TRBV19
ASSTTRYEQY
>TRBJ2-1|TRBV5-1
ASQREYEQF
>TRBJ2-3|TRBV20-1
SAGADTQY
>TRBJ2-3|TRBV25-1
ASSESGRGITDTQY
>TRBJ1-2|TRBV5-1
ASSLVGGADYGYT
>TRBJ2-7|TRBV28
ASSSPGVDSYEQY
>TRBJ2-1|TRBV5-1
ASSVTDTTYNEQF
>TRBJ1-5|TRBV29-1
SISQGVNQPQH
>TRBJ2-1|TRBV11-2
ASSLFADSGGSYNEQF
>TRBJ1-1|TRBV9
ASSVALNTEAF
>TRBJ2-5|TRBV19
ASSIASGVGQETQY
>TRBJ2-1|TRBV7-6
ASSRTSGSNYNEQF
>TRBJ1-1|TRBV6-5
ASSYAVYTEAF
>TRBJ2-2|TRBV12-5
ASGLVGQARGTGELF
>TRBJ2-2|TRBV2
ASSVRGELF
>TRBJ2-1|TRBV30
AWSRDYWQF
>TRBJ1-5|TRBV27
ASSPRGTEGSQH
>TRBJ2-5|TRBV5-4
ASSPRLAGEETQY
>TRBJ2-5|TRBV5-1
ASAGAEGETQY
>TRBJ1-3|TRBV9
ASSPGQVSGNTIY
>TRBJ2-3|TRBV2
ASSVSSPRGY
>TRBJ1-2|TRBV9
ASSEASTGNYGYT
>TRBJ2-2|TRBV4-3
ASSQGGGTSGTGELF
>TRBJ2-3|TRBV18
ASSPTDYTDTQY
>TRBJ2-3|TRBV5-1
ASSPNTYYTDTQY
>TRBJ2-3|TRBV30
AWSRGQRGTSTDTQY
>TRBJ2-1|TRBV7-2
ASSFSGGGEQF
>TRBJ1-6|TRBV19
ASSMDREGSPLH
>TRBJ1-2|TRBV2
ASSAGQIYGYT